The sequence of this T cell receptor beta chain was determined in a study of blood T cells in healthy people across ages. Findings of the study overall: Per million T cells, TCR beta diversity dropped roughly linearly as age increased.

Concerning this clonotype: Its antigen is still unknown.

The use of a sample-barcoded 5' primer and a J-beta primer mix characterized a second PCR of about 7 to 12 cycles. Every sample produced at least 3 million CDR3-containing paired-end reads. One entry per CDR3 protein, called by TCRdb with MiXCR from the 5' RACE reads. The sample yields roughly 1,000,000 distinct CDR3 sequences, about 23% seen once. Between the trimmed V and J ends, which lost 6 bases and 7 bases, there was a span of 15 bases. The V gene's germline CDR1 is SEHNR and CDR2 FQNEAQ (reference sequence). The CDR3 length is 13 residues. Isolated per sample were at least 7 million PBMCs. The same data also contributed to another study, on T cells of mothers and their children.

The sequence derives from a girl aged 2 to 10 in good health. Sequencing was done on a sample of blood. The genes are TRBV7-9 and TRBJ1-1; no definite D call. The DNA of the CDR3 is TGTGCCAGCAGTTTGCAGGCTGACGGTGAAGCTTTCTTT. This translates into CASSLQADGEAFF.